This T cell receptor (beta chain) was recovered during a study of cytotoxic CD8 clonotypes in ibrutinib-treated CLL. Study results and limitations: Clonality was higher at baseline than in age-matched healthy donors and tracked circulating CD8+ T-cell counts.

This clone appeared once. Its antigen is not identified. Produced via immunoSEQ multiplex PCR; TCRdb's table is partial and in-frame only. The sample has 150,000 to 250,000 clones; around 70% are singletons. Trimming stripped 5 bases from V and 6 bases from J, with 18 bases between. The germline V gene encodes CDR1 SGHRS and CDR2 YFSETQ. There are 15 residues in the CDR3. The receptor was isolated from a human donor with chronic lymphocytic leukemia. The sequences come from PBMCs, collected after 24 months of ibrutinib treatment. The J gene is TRBJ2-1, the V gene TRBV5-1, with no clear D. CDR3 protein: CASRSVGRNRNEQFF. CDR3 bases: TGCGCCAGCAGATCAGTAGGGCGGAACCGCAATGAGCAGTTCTTC.